The 5 T cell receptor beta chains in this list originate from one sample, sequenced in a study of blood T cell repertoires in COVID-19. Only in-frame clones appear in the TCRdb table, and some are missing; sequencing was by immunoSEQ multiplex PCR. The data hold roughly 200,000 clones, with approximately 90% observed a single time. The sequenced sample consisted of peripheral blood. These receptors were collected from a man older than 75 with acute or convalescent COVID-19.

The chain is built from TRBV28 and TRBJ2-7; 12 bases align to TRBD2. The trim removed 2 bases at V and 3 bases at J, leaving 11 bases unmatched. CDR1 is MDHEN, CDR2 SYDVKM, per germline. The CDR3 sequence is 18 residues long. CDR3 in DNA: TGTGCCAGCAGTTTACGGGCCCTACTAGCGGGAGGAAGCTACGAGCAGTACTTC. It specifies CASSLRALLAGGSYEQYF.

V usage is TRBV19 and J usage is TRBJ1-5, with 10 bases fitting TRBD1. V was pared by 3 bases and J by 5 bases, with 4 bases of the junction left unmatched. The length of the CDR3 is 15 residues. The germline gives CDR1 LNHDA, CDR2 SQIVND (reference sequence). CDR3 region: CASSMTGGNDQPQHF. CDR3 DNA sequence: TGTGCCAGTAGTATGACAGGGGGCAACGATCAGCCCCAGCATTTT.

DNA for the CDR3: TGTGCCAGCAGAGATACAGGAGTCAATACGCAGTATTTT. Its protein is CASRDTGVNTQYF. V is TRBV6-5 and J is TRBJ2-3, with a weak D call TRBD1 (5 bases). Germline V gives CDR1 MNHEY, CDR2 SVGAGI. There are 13 residues in the CDR3. Trimming left V 6 bases short and J 7 bases short, with 14 bases between.

Here the CDR3 DNA reads TGTGCCAGCAAACCCCCCCAGGGCTCCTACGAGCAGTACTTC. Translated, it gives CASKPPQGSYEQYF. The genes are TRBV6-5 and TRBJ2-7; perhaps TRBD1 as D (5 bases). Germline V lookup: CDR1 MNHEY, CDR2 SVGAGI. The CDR3 sequence is 14 residues long. Trimming took 7 bases from V and 0 from J, leaving 13 bases between them.

This clone appeared a few times. DNA of the CDR3: TGTGCCAGCAGCAGGACTCGGAACACTGAAGCTTTCTTT. The encoded protein is CASSRTRNTEAFF. The chain combines TRBV6-4 with TRBJ1-1; D gene ambiguous. The CDR3 spans 13 residues. V lost 6 bases and J 1 base, leaving 9 bases between the germline ends. Germline V gene data show CDR1 as MRHNA and CDR2 as SNTAGT.